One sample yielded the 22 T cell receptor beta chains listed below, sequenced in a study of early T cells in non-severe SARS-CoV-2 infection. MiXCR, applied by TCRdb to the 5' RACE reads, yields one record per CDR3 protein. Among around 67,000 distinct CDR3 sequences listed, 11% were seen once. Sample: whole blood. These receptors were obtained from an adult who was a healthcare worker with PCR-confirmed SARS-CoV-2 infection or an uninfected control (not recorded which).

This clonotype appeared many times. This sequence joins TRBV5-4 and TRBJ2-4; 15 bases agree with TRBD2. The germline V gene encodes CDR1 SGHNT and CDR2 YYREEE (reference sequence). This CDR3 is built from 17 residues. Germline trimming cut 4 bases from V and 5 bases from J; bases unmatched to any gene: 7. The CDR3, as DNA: TGTGCCAGCAGCACGGGACTAGCGGGGGGCGAGGAAAACATTCAGTACTTC. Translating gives CASSTGLAGGEENIQYF.

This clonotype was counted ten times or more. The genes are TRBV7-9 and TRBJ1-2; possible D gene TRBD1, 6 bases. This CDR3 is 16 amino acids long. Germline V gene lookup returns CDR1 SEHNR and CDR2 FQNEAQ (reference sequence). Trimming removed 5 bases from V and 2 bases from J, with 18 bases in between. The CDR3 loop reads CASSPRQGQGNYGYTF. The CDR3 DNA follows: TGTGCCAGCAGCCCAAGGCAGGGGCAGGGAAACTATGGCTACACCTTC.

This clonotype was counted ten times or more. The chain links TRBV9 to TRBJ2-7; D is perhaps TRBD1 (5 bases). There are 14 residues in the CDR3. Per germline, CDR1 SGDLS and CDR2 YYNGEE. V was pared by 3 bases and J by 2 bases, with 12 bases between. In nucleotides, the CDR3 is TGTGCCAGCAGCGAGGGGCCAGGGACCTACGAGCAGTACTTC. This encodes CASSEGPGTYEQYF.

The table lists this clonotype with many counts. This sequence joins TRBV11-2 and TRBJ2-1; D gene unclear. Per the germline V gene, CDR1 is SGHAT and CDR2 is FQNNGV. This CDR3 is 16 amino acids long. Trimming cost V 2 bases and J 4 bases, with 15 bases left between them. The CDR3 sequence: CASSLIDLGSYNEQFF. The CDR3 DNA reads TGTGCCAGCAGCTTAATCGACTTGGGCAGTTACAATGAGCAGTTCTTC.

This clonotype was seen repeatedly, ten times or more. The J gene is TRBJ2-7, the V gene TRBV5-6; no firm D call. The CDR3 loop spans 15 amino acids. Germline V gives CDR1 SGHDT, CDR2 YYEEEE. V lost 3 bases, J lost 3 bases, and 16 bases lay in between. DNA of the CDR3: TGTGCCAGCAGCTCCGGCTGGTCCCCGGGCTACGAGCAGTACTTC. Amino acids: CASSSGWSPGYEQYF.

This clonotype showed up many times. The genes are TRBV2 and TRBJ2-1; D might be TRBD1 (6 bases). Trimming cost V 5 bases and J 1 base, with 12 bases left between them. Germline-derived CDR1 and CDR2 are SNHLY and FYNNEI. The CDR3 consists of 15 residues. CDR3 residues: CASSPGQQSYNEQFF. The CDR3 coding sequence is TGTGCCAGCAGTCCCGGACAGCAATCCTACAATGAGCAGTTCTTC.

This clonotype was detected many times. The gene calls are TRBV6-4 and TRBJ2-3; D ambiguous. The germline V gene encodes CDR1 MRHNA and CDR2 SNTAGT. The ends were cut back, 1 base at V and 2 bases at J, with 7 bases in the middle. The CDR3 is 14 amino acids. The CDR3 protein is CASSDWADTDTQYF. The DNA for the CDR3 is TGTGCCAGCAGTGACTGGGCTGACACAGATACGCAGTATTTT.

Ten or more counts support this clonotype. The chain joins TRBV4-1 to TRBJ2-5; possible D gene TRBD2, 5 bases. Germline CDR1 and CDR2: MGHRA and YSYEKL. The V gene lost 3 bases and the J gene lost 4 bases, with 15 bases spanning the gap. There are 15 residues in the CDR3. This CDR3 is CASSHQNGGLETQYF. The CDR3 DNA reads TGCGCCAGCAGCCACCAGAACGGCGGGTTAGAGACCCAGTACTTC.

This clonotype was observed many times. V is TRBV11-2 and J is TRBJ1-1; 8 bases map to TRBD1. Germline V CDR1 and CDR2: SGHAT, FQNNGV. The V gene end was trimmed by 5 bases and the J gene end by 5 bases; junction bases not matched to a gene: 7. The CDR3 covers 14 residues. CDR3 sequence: CASSRGQGRTEAFF. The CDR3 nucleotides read TGTGCCAGCAGCCGCGGACAGGGAAGAACTGAAGCTTTCTTT.

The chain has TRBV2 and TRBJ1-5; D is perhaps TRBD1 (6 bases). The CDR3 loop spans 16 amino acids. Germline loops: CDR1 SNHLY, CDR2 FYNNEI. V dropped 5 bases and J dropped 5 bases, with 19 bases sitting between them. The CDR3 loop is CASSPHPDRKYQPQHF. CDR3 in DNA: TGTGCCAGCAGTCCACACCCGGACAGAAAATATCAGCCCCAGCATTTT.

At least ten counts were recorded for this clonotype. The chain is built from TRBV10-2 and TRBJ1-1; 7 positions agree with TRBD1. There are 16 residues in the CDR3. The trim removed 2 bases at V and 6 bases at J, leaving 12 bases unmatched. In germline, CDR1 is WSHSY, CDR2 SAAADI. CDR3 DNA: TGCGCCAGCAGTGAGGTGATAGGGGGCCCTGGCCCTGAAGCTTTCTTT. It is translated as CASSEVIGGPGPEAFF.

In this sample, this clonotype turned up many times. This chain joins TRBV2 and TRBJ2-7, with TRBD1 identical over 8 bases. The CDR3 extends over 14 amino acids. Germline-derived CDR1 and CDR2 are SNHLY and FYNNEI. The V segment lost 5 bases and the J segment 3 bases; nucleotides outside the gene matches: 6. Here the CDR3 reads CASSRTTGDYEQYF. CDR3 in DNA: TGTGCCAGCAGTCGTACGACAGGGGACTACGAGCAGTACTTC. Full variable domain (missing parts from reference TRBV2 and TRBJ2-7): EPEVTQTPSHQVTQMGQEVILRCVPISNHLYFYWYRQILGQKVEFLVSFYNNEISEKSEIFDDQFSVERPDGSNFTLKIRSTKLEDSAMYFCASSRTTGDYEQYFGPGTRLTVT.

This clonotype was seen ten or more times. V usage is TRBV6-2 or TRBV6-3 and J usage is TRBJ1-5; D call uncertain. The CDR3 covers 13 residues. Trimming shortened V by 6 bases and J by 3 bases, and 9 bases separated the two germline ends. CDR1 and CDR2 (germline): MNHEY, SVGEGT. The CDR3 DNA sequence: TGTGCCAGCAGCTTAGGCAACAATCAGCCCCAGCATTTT. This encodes CASSLGNNQPQHF.

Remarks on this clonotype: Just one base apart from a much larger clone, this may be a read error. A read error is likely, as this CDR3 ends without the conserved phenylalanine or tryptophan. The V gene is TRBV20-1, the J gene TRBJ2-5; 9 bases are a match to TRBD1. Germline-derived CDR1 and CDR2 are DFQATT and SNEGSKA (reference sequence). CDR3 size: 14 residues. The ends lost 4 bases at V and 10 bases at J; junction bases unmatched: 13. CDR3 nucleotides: TGCAGTGCTAACCCGGGACAGGGTGAAAGGGACCAGTACTCC. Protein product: CSANPGQGERDQYS.

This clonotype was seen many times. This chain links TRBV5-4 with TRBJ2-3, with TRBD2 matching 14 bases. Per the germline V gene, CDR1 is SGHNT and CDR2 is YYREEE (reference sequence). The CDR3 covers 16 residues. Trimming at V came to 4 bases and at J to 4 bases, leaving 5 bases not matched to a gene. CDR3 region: CASSARTSGRSDTQYF. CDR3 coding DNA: TGTGCCAGCAGCGCGAGGACTAGCGGGAGGTCAGATACGCAGTATTTT.

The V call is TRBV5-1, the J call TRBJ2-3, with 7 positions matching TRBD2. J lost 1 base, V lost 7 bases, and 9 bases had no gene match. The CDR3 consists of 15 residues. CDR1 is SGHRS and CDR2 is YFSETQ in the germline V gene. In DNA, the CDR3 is TGCGCCAGCGCCCATTCTAGCGGCCGCACAGATACGCAGTATTTT. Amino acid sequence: CASAHSSGRTDTQYF.

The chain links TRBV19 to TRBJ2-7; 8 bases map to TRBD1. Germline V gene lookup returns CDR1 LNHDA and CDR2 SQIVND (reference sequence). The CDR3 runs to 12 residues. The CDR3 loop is CAAGGAGYEQYF. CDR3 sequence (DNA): TGTGCTGCAGGGGGCGCGGGGTACGAGCAGTACTTC.

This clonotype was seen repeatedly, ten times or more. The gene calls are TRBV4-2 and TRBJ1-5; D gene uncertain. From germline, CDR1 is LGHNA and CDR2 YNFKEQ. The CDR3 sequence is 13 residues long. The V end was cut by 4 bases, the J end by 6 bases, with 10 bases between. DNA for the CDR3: TGTGCCAGCAGCCCCCTAATGAGTCAGCCCCAGCATTTT. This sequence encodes CASSPLMSQPQHF.

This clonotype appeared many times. The CDR3 region is CASSFSSGSYSPLHF. For the CDR3, the DNA is TGTGCCAGCAGCTTTAGCTCGGGTTCTTATTCACCCCTCCACTTT. The rearrangement links TRBV5-4 to TRBJ1-6; D is unresolved. The CDR3 length is 15 residues. Trimming cost V 2 bases and J 8 bases, with 14 bases left between them. The germline CDR1 and CDR2 sequences are SGHNT and YYREEE (reference sequence). Looking up the rest from reference TRBV5-4 and TRBJ1-6 gives the full variable domain: ETGVTQSPTHLIKTRGQQVTLRCSSQSGHNTVSWYQQALGQGPQFIFQYYREEENGRGNFPPRFSGLQFPNYSSELNVNALELDDSALYLCASSFSSGSYSPLHFGNGTRLTVT.

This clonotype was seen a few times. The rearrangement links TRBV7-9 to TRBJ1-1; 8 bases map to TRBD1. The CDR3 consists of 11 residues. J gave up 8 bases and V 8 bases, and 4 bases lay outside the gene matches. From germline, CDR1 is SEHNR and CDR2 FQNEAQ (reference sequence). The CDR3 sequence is CASRRTGEAFF. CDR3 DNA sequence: TGTGCCAGCCGACGGACAGGGGAAGCTTTCTTT.

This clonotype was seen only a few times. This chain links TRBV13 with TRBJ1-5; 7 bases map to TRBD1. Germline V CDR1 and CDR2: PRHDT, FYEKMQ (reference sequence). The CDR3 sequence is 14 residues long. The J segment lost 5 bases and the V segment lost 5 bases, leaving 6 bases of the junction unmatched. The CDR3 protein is CASSQKGADQPQHF. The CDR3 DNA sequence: TGTGCCAGCAGCCAAAAGGGGGCGGATCAGCCCCAGCATTTT.

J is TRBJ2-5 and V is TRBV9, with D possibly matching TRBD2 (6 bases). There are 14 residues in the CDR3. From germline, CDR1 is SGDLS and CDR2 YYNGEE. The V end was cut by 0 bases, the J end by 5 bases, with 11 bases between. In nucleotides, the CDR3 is TGTGCCAGCAGCGTAGCGGGACTCGTGGAGACCCAGTACTTC. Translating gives CASSVAGLVETQYF.